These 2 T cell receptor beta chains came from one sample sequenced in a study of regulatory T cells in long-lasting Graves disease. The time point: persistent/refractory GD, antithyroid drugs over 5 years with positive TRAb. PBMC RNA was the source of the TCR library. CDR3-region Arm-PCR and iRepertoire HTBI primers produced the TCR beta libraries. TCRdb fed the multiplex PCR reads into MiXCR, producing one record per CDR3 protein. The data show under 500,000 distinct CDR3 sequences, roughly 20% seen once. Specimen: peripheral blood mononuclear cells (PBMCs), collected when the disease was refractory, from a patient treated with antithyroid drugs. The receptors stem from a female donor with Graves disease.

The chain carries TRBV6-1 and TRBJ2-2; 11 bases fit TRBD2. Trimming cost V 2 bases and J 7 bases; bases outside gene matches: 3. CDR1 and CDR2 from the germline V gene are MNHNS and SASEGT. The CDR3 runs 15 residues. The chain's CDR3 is CASSEIAGGFGELFF. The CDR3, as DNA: TGTGCCAGCAGTGAAATAGCGGGAGGGTTCGGGGAGCTGTTTTTT.

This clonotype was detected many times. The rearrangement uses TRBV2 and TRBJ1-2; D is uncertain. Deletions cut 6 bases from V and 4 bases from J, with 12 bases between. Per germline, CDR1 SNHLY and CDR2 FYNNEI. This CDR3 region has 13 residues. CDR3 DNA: TGTGCCAGCAGCTCTGCACTTCTCTATGGCTACACCTTC. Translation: CASSSALLYGYTF.